One sample yielded the 11 T cell receptor beta chains listed below, sequenced in a study of T cell changes during pregnancy in multiple sclerosis. TCRdb's table, derived via immunoSEQ multiplex PCR, lists solely in-frame clones and lacks some. The table lists 30,000 or so clones, 75% to 95% of them singletons, with about 3.9% in the top ten. The material sequenced was CD8+ T cells from peripheral blood mononuclear cells, taken in the second trimester of pregnancy. The receptor set was obtained from a female donor in good health, enrolled as a control in a pregnancy study.

The chain recombines TRBV2 with TRBJ2-3, with 7 positions matching TRBD2. The CDR3 loop spans 17 amino acids. The V and J ends lost 3 bases and 1 base, in that order; junction bases with no gene match: 10. Germline CDR1 SNHLY, CDR2 FYNNEI. The CDR3 DNA reads TGTGCCAGCAGTGATTATCTTCTAGCGGACGGCACAGATACGCAGTATTTT. Protein: CASSDYLLADGTDTQYF.

The V gene is TRBV7-6, the J gene TRBJ2-5; 8 positions agree with TRBD2. Germline lookup yields CDR1 SGHVS and CDR2 FNYEAQ. The CDR3 spans 14 residues. J gave up 3 bases and V 5 bases, and 5 bases lay outside the gene matches. CDR3 DNA: TGTGCCAGCAGCCGGGGGGGGGCGAAAGAGACCCAGTACTTC. It specifies CASSRGGAKETQYF.

V and J are TRBV30 and TRBJ1-1; D ambiguous. Germline V gene data show CDR1 as GTSNPN and CDR2 as SVGIG (reference sequence). The CDR3 is made up of 15 amino acids. With 2 bases removed from V and 1 base from J, the gap between germline ends came to 14 bases. CDR3 sequence: CAWSTHLLGNTEAFF. CDR3 coding DNA: TGTGCCTGGAGTACCCACCTGCTAGGGAACACTGAAGCTTTCTTT.

The CDR3 loop is CASSFLEDRGRDTQYF. DNA of the CDR3: TGTGCCAGCAGCTTCCTAGAGGACAGGGGGCGAGATACGCAGTATTTT. The chain employs TRBV7-9 and TRBJ2-3; 11 bases are shared with TRBD1. V trimming: 3 bases; J trimming: 5 bases; junction bases outside the gene matches: 7. The CDR3 has 16 amino acids. CDR1 is SEHNR and CDR2 is FQNEAQ in the germline V gene (reference sequence).

The chain is built from TRBV12-5 and TRBJ2-1; D gene ambiguous. The length of the CDR3 is 14 residues. V was shortened by 5 bases and J by 4 bases, with 12 bases between the two germline ends. Germline CDR1 is LGHNT and CDR2 is FRNRAP. The CDR3 loop reads CASGPPGRYNEQFF. The CDR3 nucleotides read TGTGCTAGTGGTCCCCCCGGCAGGTACAATGAGCAGTTCTTC.

The V gene is TRBV5-4, the J gene TRBJ1-5; D is perhaps TRBD1 (6 bases). The V gene lost 4 bases and the J gene lost 4 bases, with 18 bases spanning the gap. Germline V gene data show CDR1 as SGHNT and CDR2 as YYREEE (reference sequence). The CDR3 consists of 16 residues. The CDR3 DNA sequence: TGTGCCAGCAGCCTAGGGCCGGATCAGGGGAATCAGCCCCAGCATTTT. It specifies CASSLGPDQGNQPQHF.

The rearrangement joins TRBV5-6 to TRBJ1-3; D is uncertain. CDR1 is SGHDT and CDR2 is YYEEEE in the germline V gene. V lost 4 bases and J lost 0, with 8 bases in between. This CDR3 comprises 14 residues. The CDR3 spells CASSIQSSGNTIYF. The CDR3 DNA is TGTGCCAGCAGCATACAGAGCTCTGGAAACACCATATATTTT.

This chain joins TRBV27 and TRBJ1-2; tentatively, D is TRBD1 (5 bases). V shed 8 bases and J shed 4 bases, with 11 bases lying between them. CDR3 length equals 12 residues. Germline assignment: CDR1 MNHEY and CDR2 SMNVEV (reference sequence). The DNA for the CDR3 is TGTGCCAGCCGGGGGAGCGGCTATGGCTACACCTTC. Translating gives CASRGSGYGYTF.

The chain combines TRBV5-6 with TRBJ2-5; possibly TRBD2 for D (6 bases). The end of the DNA aligns better with TRBJ2-7, so the J call may be wrong. Per the germline V gene, CDR1 is SGHDT and CDR2 is YYEEEE. The CDR3 length is 15 residues. CDR3 sequence (DNA): TGTGCCAGCAGCTTACGGGGACTGCCTCCCTACGAGCAGTACTTC. Translated, it gives CASSLRGLPPYEQYF.

The chain joins TRBV5-5 to TRBJ2-1; maybe TRBD1 (5 bases). This CDR3 spans 13 amino acids. CDR1 SGHKS and CDR2 YYEKEE come from the germline V gene (reference sequence). The V end was cut by 6 bases, the J end by 2 bases, with 9 bases between. This chain's CDR3 is CASKPGTYNEQFF. The DNA for the CDR3 is TGTGCCAGCAAGCCAGGGACCTACAATGAGCAGTTCTTC.

The V gene is TRBV25-1, the J gene TRBJ2-5; possibly TRBD2 for D (6 bases). The CDR3 covers 12 residues. From germline, CDR1 is MGHDK and CDR2 SYGVNS. Trimming removed 7 bases at V and 5 bases at J, with 11 bases between. DNA of the CDR3: TGTGCCAGCAAACGGGGGTGGGAGACCCAGTACTTC. This sequence encodes CASKRGWETQYF.